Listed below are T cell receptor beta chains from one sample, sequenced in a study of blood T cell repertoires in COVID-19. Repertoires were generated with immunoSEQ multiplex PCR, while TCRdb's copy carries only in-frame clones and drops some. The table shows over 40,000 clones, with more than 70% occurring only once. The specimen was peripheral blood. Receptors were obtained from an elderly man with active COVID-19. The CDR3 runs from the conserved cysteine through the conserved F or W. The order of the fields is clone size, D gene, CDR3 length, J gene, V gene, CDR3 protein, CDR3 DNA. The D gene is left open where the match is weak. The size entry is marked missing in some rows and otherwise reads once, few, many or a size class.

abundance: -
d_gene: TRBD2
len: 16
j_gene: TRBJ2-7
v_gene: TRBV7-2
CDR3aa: CASSLTGAGGVYEQYF
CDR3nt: TGTGCCAGCAGCTTGACGGGTGCGGGAGGGGTTTACGAGCAGTACTTC

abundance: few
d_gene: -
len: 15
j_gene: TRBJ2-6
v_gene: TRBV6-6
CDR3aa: CASSTWASGANVLTF
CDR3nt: TGTGCCAGCAGCACCTGGGCCTCTGGGGCCAACGTCCTGACTTTC

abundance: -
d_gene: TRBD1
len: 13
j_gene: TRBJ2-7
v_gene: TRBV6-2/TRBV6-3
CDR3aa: CASSRGYSYEQYF
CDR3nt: TGTGCCAGCAGCAGGGGGTACTCCTACGAGCAGTACTTC

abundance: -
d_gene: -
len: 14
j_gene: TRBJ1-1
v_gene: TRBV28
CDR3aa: CASTPRGFGTEAFF
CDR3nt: TGTGCCAGCACCCCCAGGGGTTTTGGCACTGAAGCTTTCTTT

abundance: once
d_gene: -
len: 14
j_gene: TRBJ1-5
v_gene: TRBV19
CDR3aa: CASSIRQDNQPQHF
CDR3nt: TGTGCCAGTAGTATCCGGCAGGACAATCAGCCCCAGCATTTT

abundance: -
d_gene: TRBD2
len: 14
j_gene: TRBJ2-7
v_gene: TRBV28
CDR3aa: CASSLSRERYEQYF
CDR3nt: TGTGCCAGCAGTTTATCGCGGGAGAGATACGAGCAGTACTTC

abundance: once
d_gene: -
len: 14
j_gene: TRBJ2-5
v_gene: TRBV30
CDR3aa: CAWSPQGYQETQYF
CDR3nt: TGTGCCTGGAGTCCCCAGGGATATCAAGAGACCCAGTACTTC

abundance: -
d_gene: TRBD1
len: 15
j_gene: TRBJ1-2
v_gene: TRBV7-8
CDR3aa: CASRPRQGLNYGYTF
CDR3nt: TGTGCCAGCAGACCTCGACAGGGGTTGAACTATGGCTACACCTTC

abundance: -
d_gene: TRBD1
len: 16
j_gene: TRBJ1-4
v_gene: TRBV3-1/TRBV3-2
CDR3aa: CASSQAADRENEKLFF
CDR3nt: TGTGCCAGCAGCCAAGCTGCAGACAGGGAGAATGAAAAACTGTTTTTT

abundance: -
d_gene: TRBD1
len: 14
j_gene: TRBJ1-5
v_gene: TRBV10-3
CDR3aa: CAIREGQGNQPQHF
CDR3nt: TGTGCCATCAGGGAAGGACAGGGAAATCAGCCCCAGCATTTT

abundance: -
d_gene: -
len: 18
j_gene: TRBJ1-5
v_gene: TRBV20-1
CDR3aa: CSASRGGGIENSNQPQHF
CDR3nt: TGCAGTGCTAGTCGGGGGGGCGGAATTGAGAATAGCAATCAGCCCCAGCATTTT

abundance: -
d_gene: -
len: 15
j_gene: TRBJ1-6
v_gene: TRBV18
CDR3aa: CASSPAGMRGSPLHF
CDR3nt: TGTGCCAGCTCACCGGCGGGCATGCGGGGTTCACCCCTCCACTTT

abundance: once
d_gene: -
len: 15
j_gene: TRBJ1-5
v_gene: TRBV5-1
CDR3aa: CASRTDPLSNQPQHF
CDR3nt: TGCGCTTCGAGGACAGATCCTCTTAGCAATCAGCCCCAGCATTTT

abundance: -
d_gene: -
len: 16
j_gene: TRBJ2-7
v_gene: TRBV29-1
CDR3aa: CSVSGATGRRTYEQYF
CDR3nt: TGCAGCGTTTCTGGGGCCACAGGACGTAGAACCTACGAGCAGTACTTC

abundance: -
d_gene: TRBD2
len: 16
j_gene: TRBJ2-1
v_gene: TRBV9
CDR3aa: CASSATGTSGSSEQFF
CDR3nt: TGTGCCAGCAGCGCCACCGGGACTAGCGGGAGTTCTGAGCAGTTCTTC

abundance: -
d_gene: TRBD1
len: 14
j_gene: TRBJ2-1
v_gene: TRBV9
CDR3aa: CASSNRGANNEQFF
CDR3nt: TGTGCCAGCAGCAACAGGGGAGCGAACAATGAGCAGTTCTTC

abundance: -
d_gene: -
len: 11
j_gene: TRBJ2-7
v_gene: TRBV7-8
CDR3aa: CASSPSYEQYF
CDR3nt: TGTGCCAGCAGCCCTTCCTACGAGCAGTACTTC

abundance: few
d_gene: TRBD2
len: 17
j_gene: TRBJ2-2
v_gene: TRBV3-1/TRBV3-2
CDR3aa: CASSQGFSGSKTGELFF
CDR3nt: TGTGCCAGCAGCCAAGGCTTTAGCGGGAGTAAGACCGGGGAGCTGTTTTTT

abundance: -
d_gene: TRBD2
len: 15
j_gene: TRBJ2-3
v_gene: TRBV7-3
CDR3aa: CASSRGLASTDTQYF
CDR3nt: TGTGCCAGCAGCCGGGGACTAGCTAGTACAGATACGCAGTATTTT

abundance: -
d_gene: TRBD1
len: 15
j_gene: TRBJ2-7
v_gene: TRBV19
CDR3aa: CASSTPGTGAYEQYF
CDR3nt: TGTGCCAGTAGTACGCCCGGGACAGGGGCCTACGAGCAGTACTTC

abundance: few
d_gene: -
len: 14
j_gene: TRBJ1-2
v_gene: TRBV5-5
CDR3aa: CASSPDSLSYGYTF
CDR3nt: TGTGCCAGCAGTCCGGACAGCCTGAGCTATGGCTACACCTTC

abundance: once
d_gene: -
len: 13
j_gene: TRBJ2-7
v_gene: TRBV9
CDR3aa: CASSEQGGNEQYF
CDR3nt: TGTGCCAGCAGCGAGCAGGGCGGGAACGAGCAGTACTTC

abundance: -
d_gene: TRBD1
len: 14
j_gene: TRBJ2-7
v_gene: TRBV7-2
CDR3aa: CASSLGQGFYEQYF
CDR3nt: TGTGCCAGCAGCTTGGGACAGGGTTTCTACGAGCAGTACTTC

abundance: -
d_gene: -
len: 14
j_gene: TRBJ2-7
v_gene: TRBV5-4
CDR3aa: CASSPHGESYEQYF
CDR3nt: TGTGCCAGCAGCCCCCACGGAGAGTCCTACGAGCAGTACTTC

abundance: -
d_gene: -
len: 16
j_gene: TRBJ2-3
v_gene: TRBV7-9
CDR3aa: CASSRPDSWGTDTQYF
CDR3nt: TGTGCCAGCAGCCGCCCCGACTCCTGGGGCACAGATACGCAGTATTTT

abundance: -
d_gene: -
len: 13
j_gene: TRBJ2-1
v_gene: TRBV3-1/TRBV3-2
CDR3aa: CASSQVIAAEQFF
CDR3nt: TGTGCCAGCAGCCAAGTCATCGCGGCTGAGCAGTTCTTC

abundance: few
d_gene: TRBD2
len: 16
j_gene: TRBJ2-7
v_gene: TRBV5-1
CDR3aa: CASSAQTGLGSYEQYF
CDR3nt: TGCGCCAGCAGCGCCCAGACGGGACTAGGCTCCTACGAGCAGTACTTC

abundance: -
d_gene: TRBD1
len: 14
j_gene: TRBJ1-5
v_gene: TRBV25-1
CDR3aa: CASSQTGRYQPQHF
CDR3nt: TGTGCCAGCAGCCAGACAGGGAGGTATCAGCCCCAGCATTTT

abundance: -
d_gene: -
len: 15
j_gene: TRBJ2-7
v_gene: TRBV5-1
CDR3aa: CASSLQTGPDYEQYF
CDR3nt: TGCGCCAGCAGCCTTCAGACAGGACCAGACTACGAGCAGTACTTC

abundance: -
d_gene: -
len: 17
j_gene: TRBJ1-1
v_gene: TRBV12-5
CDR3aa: CASCVQGSELMNTEAFF
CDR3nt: TGTGCTAGTTGTGTCCAGGGTTCGGAGTTAATGAACACTGAAGCTTTCTTT

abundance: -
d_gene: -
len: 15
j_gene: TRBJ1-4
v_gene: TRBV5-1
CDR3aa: CASSSGSQTNEKLFF
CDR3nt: TGCGCCAGCAGCTCCGGGTCACAAACTAATGAAAAACTGTTTTTT

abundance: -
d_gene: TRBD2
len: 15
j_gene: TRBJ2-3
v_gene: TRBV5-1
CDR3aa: CASSLERGSGNTQYF
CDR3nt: TGCGCCAGCAGCTTGGAACGGGGGAGCGGGAATACGCAGTATTTT

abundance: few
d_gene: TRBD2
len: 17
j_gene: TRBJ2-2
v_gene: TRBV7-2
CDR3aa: CASSLAGLAGGTGELFF
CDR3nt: TGTGCCAGCAGCTTAGCCGGACTAGCGGGAGGCACCGGGGAGCTGTTTTTT

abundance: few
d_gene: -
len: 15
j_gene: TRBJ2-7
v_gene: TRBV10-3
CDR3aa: CASLRGGIDGYEQYF
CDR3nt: TGTGCCAGTCTGAGGGGAGGAATCGATGGGTACGAGCAGTACTTC

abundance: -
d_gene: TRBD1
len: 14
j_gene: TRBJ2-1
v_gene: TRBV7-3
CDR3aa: CASSTWTGDNEQFF
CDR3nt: TGTGCCAGCAGCACCTGGACAGGGGATAATGAGCAGTTCTTC

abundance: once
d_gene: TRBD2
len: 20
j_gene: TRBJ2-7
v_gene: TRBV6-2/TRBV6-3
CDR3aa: CASSRPGGTSGRGGSYEQYF
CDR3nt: TGTGCCAGCAGCCGGCCGGGCGGGACTAGCGGGAGGGGAGGCTCCTACGAGCAGTACTTC

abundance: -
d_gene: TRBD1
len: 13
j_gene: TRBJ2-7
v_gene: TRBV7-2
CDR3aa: CASNRDRVDEQYF
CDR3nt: TGTGCCAGCAACAGGGACAGGGTGGACGAGCAGTACTTC

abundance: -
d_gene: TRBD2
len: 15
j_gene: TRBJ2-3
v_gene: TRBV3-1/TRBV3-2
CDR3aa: CASSALAGGADTQYF
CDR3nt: TGTGCCAGCAGCGCTCTAGCGGGAGGGGCAGATACGCAGTATTTT

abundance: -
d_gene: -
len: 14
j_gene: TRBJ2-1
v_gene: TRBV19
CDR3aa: CASSQGNYYNEQFF
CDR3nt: TGTGCCAGTAGTCAGGGGAACTACTACAATGAGCAGTTCTTC

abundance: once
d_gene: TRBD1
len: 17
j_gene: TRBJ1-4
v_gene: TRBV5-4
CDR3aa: CASSGGQGLAPNEKLFF
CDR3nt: TGTGCCAGCAGCGGAGGACAGGGGCTGGCGCCTAATGAAAAACTGTTTTTT

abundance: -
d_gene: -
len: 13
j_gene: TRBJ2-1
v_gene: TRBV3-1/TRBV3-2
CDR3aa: CASRPESGNEQFF
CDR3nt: TGTGCCAGCAGACCTGAGTCCGGCAATGAGCAGTTCTTC

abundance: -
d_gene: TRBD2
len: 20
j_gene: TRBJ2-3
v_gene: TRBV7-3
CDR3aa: CASSPSPPLAGGSRTDTQYF
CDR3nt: TGTGCCAGCAGCCCGTCCCCCCCACTAGCGGGGGGCTCGCGCACAGATACGCAGTATTTT

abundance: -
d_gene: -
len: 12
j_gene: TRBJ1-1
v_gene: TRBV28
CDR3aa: CASWREYTEAFF
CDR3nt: TGTGCCAGTTGGAGGGAATACACTGAAGCTTTCTTT

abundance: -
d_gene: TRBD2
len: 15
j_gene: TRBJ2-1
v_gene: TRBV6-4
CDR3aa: CASSSGTSAYNEQFF
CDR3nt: TGTGCCAGCAGCTCCGGGACTAGCGCCTACAATGAGCAGTTCTTC

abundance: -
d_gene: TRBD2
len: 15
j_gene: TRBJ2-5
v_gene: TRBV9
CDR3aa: CASSVLAGRGETQYF
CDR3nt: TGTGCCAGCAGCGTACTAGCGGGGAGAGGGGAGACCCAGTACTTC

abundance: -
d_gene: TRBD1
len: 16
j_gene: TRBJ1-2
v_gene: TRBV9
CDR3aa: CASSPRTGGPNYGYTF
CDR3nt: TGTGCCAGCAGCCCACGGACAGGGGGACCTAACTATGGCTACACCTTC

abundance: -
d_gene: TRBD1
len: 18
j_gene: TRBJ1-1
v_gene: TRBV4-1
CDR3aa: CASSRLGGQGAPPTEAFF
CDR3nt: TGCGCCAGCAGCCGATTAGGAGGACAGGGGGCGCCTCCCACTGAAGCTTTCTTT

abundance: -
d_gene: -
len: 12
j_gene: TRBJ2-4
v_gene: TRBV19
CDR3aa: CASTSDSNIQYF
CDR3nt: TGTGCCAGTACTAGCGATTCAAACATTCAGTACTTC

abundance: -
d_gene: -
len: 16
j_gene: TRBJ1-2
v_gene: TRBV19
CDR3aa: CASSIARDVWFNGYTF
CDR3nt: TGTGCCAGTAGTATCGCCCGGGATGTATGGTTCAATGGCTACACCTTC

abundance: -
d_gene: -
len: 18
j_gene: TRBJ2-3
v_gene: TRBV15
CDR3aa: CATRVGSPVLSNADTQYF
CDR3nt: TGTGCCACCAGAGTCGGGAGTCCGGTACTTTCCAATGCAGATACGCAGTATTTT

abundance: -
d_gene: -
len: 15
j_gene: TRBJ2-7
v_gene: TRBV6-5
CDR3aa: CASSNPGLKSYEQYF
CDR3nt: TGTGCCAGCAGTAACCCCGGACTAAAATCCTACGAGCAGTACTTC

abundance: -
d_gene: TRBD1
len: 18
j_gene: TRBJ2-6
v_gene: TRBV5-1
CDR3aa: CASSSLTGASSGANVLTF
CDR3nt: TGCGCCAGCAGCTCCTTGACAGGGGCGAGCTCTGGGGCCAACGTCCTGACTTTC

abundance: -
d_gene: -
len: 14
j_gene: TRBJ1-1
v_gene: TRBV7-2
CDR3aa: CASSLAGGGIEAFF
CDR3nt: TGTGCCAGCAGCTTAGCGGGCGGGGGGATTGAAGCTTTCTTT

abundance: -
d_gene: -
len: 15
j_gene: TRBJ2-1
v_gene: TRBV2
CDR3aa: CASSEVASEGNEQFF
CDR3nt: TGTGCCAGCAGTGAAGTGGCTAGCGAAGGCAATGAGCAGTTCTTC

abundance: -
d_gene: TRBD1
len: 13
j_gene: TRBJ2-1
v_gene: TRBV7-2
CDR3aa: CAIRDRDYNEQFF
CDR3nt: TGTGCCATCAGGGACAGGGATTACAATGAGCAGTTCTTC